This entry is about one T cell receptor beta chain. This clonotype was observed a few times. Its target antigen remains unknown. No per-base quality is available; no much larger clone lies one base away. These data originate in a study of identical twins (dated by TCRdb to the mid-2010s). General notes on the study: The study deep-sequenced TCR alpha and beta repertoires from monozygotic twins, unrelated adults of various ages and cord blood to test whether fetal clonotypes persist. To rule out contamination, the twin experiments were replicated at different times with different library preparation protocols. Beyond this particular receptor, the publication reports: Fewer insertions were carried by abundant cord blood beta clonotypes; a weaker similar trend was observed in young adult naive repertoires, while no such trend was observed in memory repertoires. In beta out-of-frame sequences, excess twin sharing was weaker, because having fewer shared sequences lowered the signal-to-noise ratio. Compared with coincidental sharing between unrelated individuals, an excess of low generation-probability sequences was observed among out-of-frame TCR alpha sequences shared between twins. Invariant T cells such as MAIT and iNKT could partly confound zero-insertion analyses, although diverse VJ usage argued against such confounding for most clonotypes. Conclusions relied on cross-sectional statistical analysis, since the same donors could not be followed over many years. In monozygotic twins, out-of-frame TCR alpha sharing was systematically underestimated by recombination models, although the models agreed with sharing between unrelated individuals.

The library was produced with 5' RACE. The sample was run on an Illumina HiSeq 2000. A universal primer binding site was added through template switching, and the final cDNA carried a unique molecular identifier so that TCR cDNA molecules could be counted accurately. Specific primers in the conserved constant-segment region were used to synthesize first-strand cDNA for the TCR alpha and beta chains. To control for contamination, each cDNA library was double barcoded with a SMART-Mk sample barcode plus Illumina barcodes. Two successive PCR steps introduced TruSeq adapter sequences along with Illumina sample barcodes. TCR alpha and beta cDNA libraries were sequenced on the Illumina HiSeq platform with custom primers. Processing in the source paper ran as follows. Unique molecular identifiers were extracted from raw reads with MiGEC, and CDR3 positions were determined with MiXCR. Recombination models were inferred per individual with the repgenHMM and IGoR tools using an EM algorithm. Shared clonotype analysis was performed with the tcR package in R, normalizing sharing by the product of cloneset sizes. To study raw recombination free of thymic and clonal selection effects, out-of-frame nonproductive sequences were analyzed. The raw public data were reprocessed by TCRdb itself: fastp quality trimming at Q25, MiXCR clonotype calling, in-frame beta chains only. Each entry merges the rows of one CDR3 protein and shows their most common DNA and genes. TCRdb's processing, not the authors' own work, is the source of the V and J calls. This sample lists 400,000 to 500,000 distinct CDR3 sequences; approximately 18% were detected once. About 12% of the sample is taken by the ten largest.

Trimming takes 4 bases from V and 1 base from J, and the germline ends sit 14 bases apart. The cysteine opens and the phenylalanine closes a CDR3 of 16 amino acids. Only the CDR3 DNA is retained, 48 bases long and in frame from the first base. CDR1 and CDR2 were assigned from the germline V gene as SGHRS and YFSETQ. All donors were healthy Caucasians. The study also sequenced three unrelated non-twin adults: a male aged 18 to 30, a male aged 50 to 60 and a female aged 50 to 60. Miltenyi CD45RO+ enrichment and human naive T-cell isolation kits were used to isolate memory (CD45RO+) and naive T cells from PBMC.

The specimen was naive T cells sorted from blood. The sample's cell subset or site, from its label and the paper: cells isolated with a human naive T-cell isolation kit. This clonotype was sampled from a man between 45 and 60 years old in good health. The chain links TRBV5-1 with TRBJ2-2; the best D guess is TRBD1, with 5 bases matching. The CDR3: CASSLRVVENTGELFF. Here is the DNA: TGCGCCAGCAGCCTCAGGGTAGTGGAGAACACCGGGGAGCTGTTTTTT.